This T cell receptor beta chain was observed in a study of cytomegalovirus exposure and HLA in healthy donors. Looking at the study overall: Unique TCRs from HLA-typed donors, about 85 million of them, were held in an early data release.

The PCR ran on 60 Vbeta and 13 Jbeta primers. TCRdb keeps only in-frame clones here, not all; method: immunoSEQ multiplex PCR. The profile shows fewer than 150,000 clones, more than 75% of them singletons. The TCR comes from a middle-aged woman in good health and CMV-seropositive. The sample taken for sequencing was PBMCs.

The CDR3 loop reads CASSMTGVTEAFF. CDR3 nucleotides: TGTGCCAGTAGTATGACAGGGGTCACTGAAGCTTTCTTT. J is TRBJ1-1 and V is TRBV19; 8 bases agree with TRBD1. The CDR3 is 13 amino acids. J was trimmed by 4 bases and V by 3 bases; bases with no gene match: 1. From germline, CDR1 is LNHDA and CDR2 SQIVND (reference sequence).